In its sample, the clone carrying this TCR beta chain was seen a few times. Its antigen is currently unknown. This CDR3 has 14 residues. The data were taken from a study of tumour-infiltrating T cells in Burkitt lymphoma. As for the study in general: Repertoire clonality predicted overall and progression-free survival. Study-wide results and limits: Public clonotypes, several, appeared across numerous Burkitt lymphoma patients.

The table came from immunoSEQ multiplex PCR; TCRdb's copy has only in-frame clones and leaves some out. The repertoire holds hundreds of clones, with over 9.5% as singletons. This receptor was identified in a human donor with Burkitt lymphoma. The chain employs TRBV21-1 and TRBJ2-1. TRBV21-1 is designated a pseudogene. Sequenced sample: tumor tissue. The CDR3 sequence: CASSKAPGGNEQFF. The CDR3 nucleotides read TGTGCCAGCAGCAAAGCCCCTGGGGGAAATGAGCAGTTCTTC.